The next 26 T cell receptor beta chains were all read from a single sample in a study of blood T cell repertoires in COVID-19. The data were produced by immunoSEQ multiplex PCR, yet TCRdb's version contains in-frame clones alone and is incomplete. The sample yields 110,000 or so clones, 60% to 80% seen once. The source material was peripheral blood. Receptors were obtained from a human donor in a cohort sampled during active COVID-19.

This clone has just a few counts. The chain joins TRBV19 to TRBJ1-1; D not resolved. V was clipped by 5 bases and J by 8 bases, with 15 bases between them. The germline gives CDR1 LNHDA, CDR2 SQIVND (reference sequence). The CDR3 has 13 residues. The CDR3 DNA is TGTGCCAGTAGTCCCCGGGAGGTCAACGAAGCTTTCTTT. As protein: CASSPREVNEAFF.

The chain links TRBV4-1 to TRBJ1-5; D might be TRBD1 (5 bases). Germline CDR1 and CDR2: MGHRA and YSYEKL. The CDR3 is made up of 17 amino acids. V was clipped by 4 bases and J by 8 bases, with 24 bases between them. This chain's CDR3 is CASSPTPGLVKWEPQHF. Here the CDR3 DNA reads TGCGCCAGCAGCCCAACCCCGGGACTGGTTAAGTGGGAGCCCCAGCATTTT.

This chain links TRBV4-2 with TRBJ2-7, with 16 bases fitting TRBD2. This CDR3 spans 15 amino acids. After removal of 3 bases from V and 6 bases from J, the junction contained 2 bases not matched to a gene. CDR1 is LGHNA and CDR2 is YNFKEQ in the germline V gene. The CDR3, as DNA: TGTGCCAGCAGCCACGGGACTAGCGGGAGGGCCGAGCAGTACTTC. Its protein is CASSHGTSGRAEQYF.

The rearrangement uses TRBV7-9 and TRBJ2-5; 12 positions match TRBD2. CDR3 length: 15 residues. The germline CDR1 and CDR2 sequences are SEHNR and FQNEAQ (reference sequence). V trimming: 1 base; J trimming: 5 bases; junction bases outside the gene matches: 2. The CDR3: CASSLVTSGRETQYF. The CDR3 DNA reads TGTGCCAGCAGCTTAGTCACTAGCGGGAGGGAGACCCAGTACTTC.

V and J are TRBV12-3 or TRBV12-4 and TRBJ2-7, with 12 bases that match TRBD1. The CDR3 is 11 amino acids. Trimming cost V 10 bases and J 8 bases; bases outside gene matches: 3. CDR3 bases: TGTGCCACGGGACAGGGGGCTAAGCAGTACTTC. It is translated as CATGQGAKQYF.

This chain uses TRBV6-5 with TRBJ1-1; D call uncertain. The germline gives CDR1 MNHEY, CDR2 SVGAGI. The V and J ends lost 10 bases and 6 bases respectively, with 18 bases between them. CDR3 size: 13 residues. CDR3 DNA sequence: TGTGCCACCTCCTCCGGGGTGGCGGCTGAAGCTTTCTTT. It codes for CATSSGVAAEAFF.

CDR3 in DNA: TGTGCCAGCAGCTTAGATTATAGCAGACAAGAGACCCAGTACTTC. It codes for CASSLDYSRQETQYF. V usage is TRBV11-2 and J usage is TRBJ2-5; no clear D. Germline lookup yields CDR1 SGHAT and CDR2 FQNNGV. This CDR3 spans 15 amino acids. V was pared by 0 bases and J by 2 bases, with 10 bases between. Using reference TRBV11-2 and TRBJ2-5 for the parts outside the CDR3, the full variable domain is EAGVAQSPRYKIIEKRQSVAFWCNPISGHATLYWYQQILGQGPKLLIQFQNNGVVDDSQLPKDRFSAERLKGVDSTLKIQPAKLEDSAVYLCASSLDYSRQETQYFGPGTRLLVL.

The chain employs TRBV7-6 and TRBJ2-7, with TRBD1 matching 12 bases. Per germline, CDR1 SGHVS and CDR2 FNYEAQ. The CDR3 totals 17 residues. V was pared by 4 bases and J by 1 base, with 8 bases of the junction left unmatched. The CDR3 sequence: CASSSLPGQGASYEQYF. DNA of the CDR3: TGTGCCAGCAGCTCTCTACCGGGACAGGGGGCGTCCTACGAGCAGTACTTC.

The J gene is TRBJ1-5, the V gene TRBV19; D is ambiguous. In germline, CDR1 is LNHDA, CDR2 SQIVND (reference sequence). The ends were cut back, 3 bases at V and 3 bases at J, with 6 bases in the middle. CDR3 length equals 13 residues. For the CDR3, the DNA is TGTGCCAGTAGTATTGGCCCCAATCAGCCCCAGCATTTT. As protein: CASSIGPNQPQHF.

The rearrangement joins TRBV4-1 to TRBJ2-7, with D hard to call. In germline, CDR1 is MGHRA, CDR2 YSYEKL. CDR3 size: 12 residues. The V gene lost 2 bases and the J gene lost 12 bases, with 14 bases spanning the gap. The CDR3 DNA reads TGCGCCAGCAGCCAACTGGCTGGCAGGCCGTACTTC. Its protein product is CASSQLAGRPYF.

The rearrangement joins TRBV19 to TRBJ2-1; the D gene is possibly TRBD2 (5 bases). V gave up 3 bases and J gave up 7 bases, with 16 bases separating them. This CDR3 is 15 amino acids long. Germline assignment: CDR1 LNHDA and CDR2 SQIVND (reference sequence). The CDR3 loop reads CASSMGGGPRNEQFF. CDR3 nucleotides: TGTGCCAGTAGTATGGGTGGCGGGCCCAGGAATGAGCAGTTCTTC.

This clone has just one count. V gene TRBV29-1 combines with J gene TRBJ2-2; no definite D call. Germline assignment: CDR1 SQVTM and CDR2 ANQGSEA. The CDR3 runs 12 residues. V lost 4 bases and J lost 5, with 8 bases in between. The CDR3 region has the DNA TGCAGCGTTGTACCCGCGACCGGGGAGCTGTTTTTT. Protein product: CSVVPATGELFF.

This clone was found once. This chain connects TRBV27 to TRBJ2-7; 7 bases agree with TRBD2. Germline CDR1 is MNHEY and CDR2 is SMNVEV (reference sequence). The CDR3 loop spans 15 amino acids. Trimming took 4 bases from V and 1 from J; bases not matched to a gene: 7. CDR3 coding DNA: TGTGCCAGCAGTTACTTGGCGGGAGTTTCCTACGAGCAGTACTTC. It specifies CASSYLAGVSYEQYF.

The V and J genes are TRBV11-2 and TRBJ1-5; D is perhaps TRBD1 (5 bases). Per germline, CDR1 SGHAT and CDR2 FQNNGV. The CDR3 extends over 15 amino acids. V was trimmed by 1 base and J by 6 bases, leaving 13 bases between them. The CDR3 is CASSLGGERGQPQHF. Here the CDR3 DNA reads TGTGCCAGCAGCTTAGGAGGGGAGCGGGGTCAGCCCCAGCATTTT.

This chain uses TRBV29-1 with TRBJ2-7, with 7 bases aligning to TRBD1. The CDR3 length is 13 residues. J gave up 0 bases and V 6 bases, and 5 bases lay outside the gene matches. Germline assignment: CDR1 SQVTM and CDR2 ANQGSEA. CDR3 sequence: CSVLAGGSYEQYF. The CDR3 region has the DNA TGCAGCGTGCTCGCAGGGGGCTCCTACGAGCAGTACTTC.

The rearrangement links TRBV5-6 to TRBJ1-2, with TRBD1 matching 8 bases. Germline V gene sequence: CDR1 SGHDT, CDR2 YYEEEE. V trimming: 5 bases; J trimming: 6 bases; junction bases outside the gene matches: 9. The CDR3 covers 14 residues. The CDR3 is CASSAGQGAHGYTF. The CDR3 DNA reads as TGTGCCAGCAGTGCAGGGCAGGGGGCGCATGGCTACACCTTC. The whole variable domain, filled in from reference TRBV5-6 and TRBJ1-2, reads DAGVTQSPTHLIKTRGQQVTLRCSPKSGHDTVSWYQQALGQGPQFIFQYYEEEERQRGNFPDRFSGHQFPNYSSELNVNALLLGDSALYLCASSAGQGAHGYTFGSGTRLTVV.

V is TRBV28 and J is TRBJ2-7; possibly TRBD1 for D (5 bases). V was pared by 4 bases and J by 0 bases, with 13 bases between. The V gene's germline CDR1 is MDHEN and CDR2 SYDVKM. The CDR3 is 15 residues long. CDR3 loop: CASSSRQLSSYEQYF. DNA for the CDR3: TGTGCCAGCAGTTCCCGACAGCTGAGCTCCTACGAGCAGTACTTC.

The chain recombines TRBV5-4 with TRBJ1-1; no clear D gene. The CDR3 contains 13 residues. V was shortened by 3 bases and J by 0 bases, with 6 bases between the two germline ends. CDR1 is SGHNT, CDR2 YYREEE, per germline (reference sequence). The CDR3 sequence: CASSSQMNTEAFF. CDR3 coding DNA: TGTGCCAGCAGCTCTCAGATGAACACTGAAGCTTTCTTT.

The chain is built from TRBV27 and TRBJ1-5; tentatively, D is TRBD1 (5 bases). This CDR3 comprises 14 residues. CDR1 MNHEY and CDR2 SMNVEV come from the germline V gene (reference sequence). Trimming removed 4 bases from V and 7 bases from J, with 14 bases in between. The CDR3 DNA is TGTGCCAGCAGTTCCTCCCCCCAGGGACAGCCCCAGCATTTT. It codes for CASSSSPQGQPQHF.

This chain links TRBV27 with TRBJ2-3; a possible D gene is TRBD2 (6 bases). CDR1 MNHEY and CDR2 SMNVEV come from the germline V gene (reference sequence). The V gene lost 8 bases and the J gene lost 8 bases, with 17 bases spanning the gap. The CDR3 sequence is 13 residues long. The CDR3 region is CASERRGTGTQYF. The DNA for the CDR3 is TGTGCCAGCGAGCGGCGGGGTACTGGTACGCAGTATTTT.

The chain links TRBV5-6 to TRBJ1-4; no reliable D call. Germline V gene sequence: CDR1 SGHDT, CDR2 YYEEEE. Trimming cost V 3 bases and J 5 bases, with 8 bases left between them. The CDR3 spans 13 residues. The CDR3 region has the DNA TGTGCCAGCAGCTCCCAGTGGAATGAAAAACTGTTTTTT. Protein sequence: CASSSQWNEKLFF.

The CDR3 coding sequence is TGTGCCAGCAGCTTGGATCGGGAGTTCACCGGGGAGCTGTTTTTT. Translating gives CASSLDREFTGELFF. The chain links TRBV5-4 to TRBJ2-2; D is perhaps TRBD2 (6 bases). Germline CDR1 is SGHNT and CDR2 is YYREEE (reference sequence). Trimming pared 0 bases from V and 4 bases from J, leaving 10 bases between. CDR3 length equals 15 residues.

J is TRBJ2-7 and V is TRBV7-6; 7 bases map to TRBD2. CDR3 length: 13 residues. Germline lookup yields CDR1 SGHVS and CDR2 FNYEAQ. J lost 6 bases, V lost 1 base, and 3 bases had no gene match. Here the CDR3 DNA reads TGTGCCAGCAGCTTAGGGGAGGGAGGCGAGCAGTACTTC. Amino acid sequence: CASSLGEGGEQYF.

CDR3 protein: CASSQAQGMNTEAFF. CDR3 DNA sequence: TGCGCCAGCAGCCAAGCCCAGGGGATGAACACTGAAGCTTTCTTT. The chain has TRBV4-1 and TRBJ1-1; maybe TRBD1 (6 bases). V lost 1 base to trimming and J lost 0 bases, with 9 bases between them. Germline CDR1 is MGHRA and CDR2 is YSYEKL. The CDR3 consists of 15 residues.

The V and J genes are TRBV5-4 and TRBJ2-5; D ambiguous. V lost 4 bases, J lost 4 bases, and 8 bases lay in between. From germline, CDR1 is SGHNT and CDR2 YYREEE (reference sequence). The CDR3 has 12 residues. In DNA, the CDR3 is TGTGCCAGCAGCCTACCTGGAGAGACCCAGTACTTC. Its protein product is CASSLPGETQYF.

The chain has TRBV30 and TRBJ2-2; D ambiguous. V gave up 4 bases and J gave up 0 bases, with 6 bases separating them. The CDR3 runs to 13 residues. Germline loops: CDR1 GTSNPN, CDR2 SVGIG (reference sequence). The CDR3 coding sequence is TGTGCCTGGAAACACGCGAACACCGGGGAGCTGTTTTTT. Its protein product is CAWKHANTGELFF.